One sample yielded the 20 T cell receptor beta chains listed below, sequenced in a study of Graves' ophthalmopathy and Graves' hyperthyroidism. Amplifying from RNA transcripts, the study obtained TCR beta CDR3 regions. The authors performed first-round RT-PCR with HTBI primers and then a second-round multiplex PCR. TCRdb re-called the multiplex PCR reads through MiXCR, storing one row per CDR3 protein. The table shows 1 million to 1.3 million distinct CDR3 sequences, with about 40% occurring only once. The sample taken for sequencing was peripheral blood or thyroid tissue (not recorded which). Receptors originate from an adult man with Graves' hyperthyroidism.

A word on this clonotype: Just one base apart from a much larger clone, this may be a read error. This chain joins TRBV20-1 and TRBJ2-7; unclear D gene. Germline V gene sequence: CDR1 DFQATT, CDR2 SNEGSKA (reference sequence). The germline V and J ends were trimmed by 5 bases and 6 bases, with 17 bases remaining between them. The CDR3 runs 13 residues. Here the CDR3 DNA reads TGCAGTGCTGACGAGGTTCTGAGCTGCGAGCAGTACTTC. This translates into CSADEVLSCEQYF.

This clonotype came up a few times. The chain recombines TRBV5-6 with TRBJ2-7, with 12 bases matching TRBD2. With V trimmed by 0 bases and J by 6 bases, 7 bases remained unmatched. Germline V gene data show CDR1 as SGHDT and CDR2 as YYEEEE. There are 16 residues in the CDR3. CDR3 DNA sequence: TGTGCCAGCAGCTTGGGAGGGGGACTAGCGGGTTTCGAGCAGTACTTC. It yields the protein CASSLGGGLAGFEQYF. The full variable domain, in which reference TRBV5-6 and TRBJ2-7 provide the parts outside the CDR3, is DAGVTQSPTHLIKTRGQQVTLRCSPKSGHDTVSWYQQALGQGPQFIFQYYEEEERQRGNFPDRFSGHQFPNYSSELNVNALLLGDSALYLCASSLGGGLAGFEQYFGPGTRLTVT.

This clonotype was seen ten or more times. This rearrangement joins TRBV2 to TRBJ2-7, with 7 bases that match TRBD1. CDR1 is SNHLY, CDR2 FYNNEI, per germline. The J segment lost 5 bases and the V segment lost 6 bases, leaving 4 bases of the junction unmatched. This CDR3 comprises 12 residues. DNA for the CDR3: TGTGCCAGCAGACAGACAGGGAACGAGCAGTACTTC. It yields the protein CASRQTGNEQYF.

The chain recombines TRBV18 with TRBJ1-1; D is perhaps TRBD1 (6 bases). The CDR3 is 15 residues long. The germline V gene encodes CDR1 KGHSH and CDR2 LQKENI. Trimming cost V 5 bases and J 0 bases, with 13 bases left between them. The CDR3 DNA reads as TGTGCCAGCTCAGGATCAGGGGATGTGAACACTGAAGCTTTCTTT. This sequence encodes CASSGSGDVNTEAFF.

This clonotype was observed a few times. This chain joins TRBV13 and TRBJ2-7; D possibly corresponds to TRBD2 (5 bases). Germline CDR1 PRHDT, CDR2 FYEKMQ (reference sequence). V lost 0 bases, J lost 7 bases, and 13 bases lay in between. This CDR3 is 14 amino acids long. CDR3 sequence: CASSLGPAGGEQYF. DNA for the CDR3: TGTGCCAGCAGCTTAGGTCCCGCGGGCGGGGAGCAGTACTTC.

The table lists this clonotype with a count of one. The junction departs from the called germline gene at one end, perhaps through a read error. The chain uses TRBV6-5 and TRBJ2-3; 12 bases match TRBD2. The V gene's germline CDR1 is MNHEY and CDR2 SVGAGI. The CDR3 loop spans 14 amino acids. Here the CDR3 DNA reads TGCGCCAGCAGATCGACTAGCGGGGGAGATACGCAGTATTTT. This codes for CASRSTSGGDTQYF.

This clonotype was counted ten times or more. This chain uses TRBV7-2 with TRBJ2-7, with 9 bases identical to TRBD2. In germline, CDR1 is SGHTA, CDR2 FQGNSA. This CDR3 has 15 amino acids. V lost 2 bases, J lost 12 bases, and 14 bases stayed unmatched. The DNA for the CDR3 is TGTGCCAGCAGCTTAACATCGGCTAGCGGGGCAAGATTGTACTTC. Amino acid sequence: CASSLTSASGARLYF.

The chain is built from TRBV24-1 and TRBJ1-1, with TRBD1 identical over 12 bases. Germline CDR1 is KGHDR and CDR2 is SFDVKD. The junction had 1 base not matched to a gene; V was cut back by 2 bases and J by 4 bases. This CDR3 contains 15 residues. CDR3 sequence (DNA): TGTGCCACCAGTGATTCGGGACAGGGGGCCACTGAAGCTTTCTTT. Translated, it gives CATSDSGQGATEAFF.

This clonotype was counted a few times. Mismatch with germline at one junction end may stem from a read error. The chain is built from TRBV7-2 and TRBJ2-7; the match to TRBD2 covers 10 bases. The germline gives CDR1 SGHTA, CDR2 FQGNSA. This CDR3 comprises 16 residues. The CDR3 protein is CASSLVAGGQPYEEYF. The CDR3 DNA reads as TGTGCCAGCAGCTTAGTAGCGGGGGGCCAACCCTACGAGGAGTACTTC.

This clonotype came up many times. This chain links TRBV5-1 with TRBJ2-7; a weak D match, TRBD1 (6 bases). Trimming removed 4 bases at V and 5 bases at J, with 19 bases between. The CDR3 covers 15 residues. Germline CDR1 SGHRS, CDR2 YFSETQ. The CDR3 bases are TGCGCCAGCAGCGTCCTACAGGGACGTGGGAACGAGCAGTACTTC. Translated, it gives CASSVLQGRGNEQYF.

This clonotype was detected a few times. V usage is TRBV10-3 and J usage is TRBJ1-1, with D possibly TRBD1 on 5 matching bases. Germline V gives CDR1 ENHRY, CDR2 SYGVKD. V was pared by 7 bases and J by 1 base, with 10 bases between. This CDR3 comprises 13 residues. The chain's CDR3 is CAIKAGWNTEAFF. Here the CDR3 DNA reads TGTGCCATCAAGGCAGGGTGGAACACTGAAGCTTTCTTT.

In its sample, this clonotype was seen many times. The chain couples TRBV7-2 to TRBJ1-2; TRBD1 matches 8 bases. J was trimmed by 4 bases and V by 4 bases; bases with no gene match: 8. The CDR3 has 15 residues. Germline CDR1 is SGHTA and CDR2 is FQGNSA. CDR3 sequence (DNA): TGTGCCAGCAGCTCGAAAGACAGGGGTCTCTATGGCTACACCTTC. Translating it yields CASSSKDRGLYGYTF.

V usage is TRBV20-1 and J usage is TRBJ2-7; perhaps TRBD2 as D (7 bases). The CDR3 is 15 residues long. CDR1 is DFQATT and CDR2 is SNEGSKA in the germline V gene (reference sequence). V lost 1 base and J lost 0, with 13 bases in between. For the CDR3, the DNA is TGCAGTGCTAGAGTGGCCCGGGGGGCCTCCTACGAGCAGTACTTC. It is translated as CSARVARGASYEQYF.

This clonotype was seen once. A much larger clone lies a single base off, so this may be a read error. The J gene is TRBJ1-1, the V gene TRBV11-2; D remains unclear. The germline gives CDR1 SGHAT, CDR2 FQNNGV. The CDR3 consists of 16 residues. Trimming left V 3 bases short and J 3 bases short, with 17 bases between. Here the CDR3 DNA reads TGTGCCAGCAGCTTCATGTGTTTGGGGTTGGACACTGAAGCTTTCTTT. It yields the protein CASSFMCLGLDTEAFF.

The sample holds many counts of this clonotype. The rearrangement links TRBV7-2 to TRBJ2-5; tentative D call: TRBD2 (6 bases). The CDR3 extends over 11 amino acids. Between the trimmed V and J ends, which lost 1 base and 14 bases, there was a span of 11 bases. Looked up from germline, CDR1 is SGHTA and CDR2 is FQGNSA. The CDR3 sequence is CASSLGLENYF. The CDR3 coding sequence is TGTGCCAGCAGCTTAGGACTAGAAAACTACTTC.

Turning to this clonotype: A much larger clonotype is one base distant, so this may be a read error. The gene calls are TRBV20-1 and TRBJ2-5; possible D gene TRBD2, 5 bases. The CDR3 totals 14 residues. CDR1 is DFQATT and CDR2 is SNEGSKA in the germline V gene (reference sequence). Trimming pared 5 bases from V and 2 bases from J, leaving 15 bases between. The CDR3 here is CSAWAPSGQETQYF. The CDR3 DNA reads TGCAGTGCTTGGGCGCCCTCGGGACAAGAGACCCAGTACTTC.

This clonotype showed up many times. The chain joins TRBV20-1 to TRBJ1-6, with TRBD1 as a possible D gene (6 bases). Looked up from germline, CDR1 is DFQATT and CDR2 is SNEGSKA (reference sequence). Trimming removed 2 bases at V and 4 bases at J, with 9 bases between. CDR3 length: 14 residues. The CDR3 here is CSARPGTYNSPLHF. DNA of the CDR3: TGCAGTGCTAGACCCGGGACATATAATTCACCCCTCCACTTT.

This clonotype was seen at least ten times. This chain uses TRBV9 with TRBJ1-2, with D tentatively TRBD1 (6 bases). Trimming pared 3 bases from V and 7 bases from J, leaving 19 bases between. This CDR3 has 15 amino acids. Germline loops: CDR1 SGDLS, CDR2 YYNGEE. In nucleotides, the CDR3 is TGTGCCAGCAGCGGATACAGGGTTAGGTCGTCTGGCTACACCTTC. Its protein is CASSGYRVRSSGYTF.

This clonotype has a single count. The chain employs TRBV6-6 and TRBJ2-7; TRBD2 aligns across 9 bases. CDR3 length: 19 residues. The V gene end was trimmed by 0 bases and the J gene end by 1 base; junction bases not matched to a gene: 13. CDR1 is MNHNY and CDR2 is SVGAGI in the germline V gene (reference sequence). CDR3 nucleotide sequence: TGTGCCAGCAGTTACTCGGTCGGTAGCGGGGGCAGAGGTTCCTACGAGCAGTACTTC. Its protein is CASSYSVGSGGRGSYEQYF.

The genes are TRBV29-1 and TRBJ1-4; D unclear. This CDR3 is 10 amino acids long. Deletions cut 8 bases from V and 10 bases from J, with 11 bases between. Germline assignment: CDR1 SQVTM and CDR2 ANQGSEA. The CDR3 DNA follows: TGCAGCTCTTTGGGAGGAAAACTGTTTTTT. Amino acid sequence: CSSLGGKLFF.